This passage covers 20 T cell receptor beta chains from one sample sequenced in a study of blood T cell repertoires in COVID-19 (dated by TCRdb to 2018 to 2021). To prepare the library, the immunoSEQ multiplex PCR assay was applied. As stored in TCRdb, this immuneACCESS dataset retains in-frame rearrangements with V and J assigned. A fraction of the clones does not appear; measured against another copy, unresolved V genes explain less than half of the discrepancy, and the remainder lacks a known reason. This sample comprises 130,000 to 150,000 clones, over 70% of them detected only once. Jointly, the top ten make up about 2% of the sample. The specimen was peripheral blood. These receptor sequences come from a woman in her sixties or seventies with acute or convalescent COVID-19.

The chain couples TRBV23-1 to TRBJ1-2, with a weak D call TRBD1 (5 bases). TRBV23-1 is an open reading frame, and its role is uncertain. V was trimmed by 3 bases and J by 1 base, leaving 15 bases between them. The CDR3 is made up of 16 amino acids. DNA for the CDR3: TGCGCCAGCAGTCAGACAGAGGACACCTGTAACTATGGCTACACCTTC. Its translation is CASSQTEDTCNYGYTF.

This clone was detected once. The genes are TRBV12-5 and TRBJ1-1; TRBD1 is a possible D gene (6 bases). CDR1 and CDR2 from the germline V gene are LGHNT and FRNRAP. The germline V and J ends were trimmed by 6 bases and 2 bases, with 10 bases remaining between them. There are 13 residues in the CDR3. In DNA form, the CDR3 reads TGTGCTAGTGGGGAACAGGGAAACACTGAAGCTTTCTTT. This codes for CASGEQGNTEAFF.

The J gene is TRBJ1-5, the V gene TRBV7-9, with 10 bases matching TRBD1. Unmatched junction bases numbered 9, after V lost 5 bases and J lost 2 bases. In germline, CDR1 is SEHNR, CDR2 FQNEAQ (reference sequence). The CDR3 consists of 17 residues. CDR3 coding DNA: TGTGCCAGCAGCCTCGGGGGGACAGGGGTCGGCAATCAGCCCCAGCATTTT. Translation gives CASSLGGTGVGNQPQHF.

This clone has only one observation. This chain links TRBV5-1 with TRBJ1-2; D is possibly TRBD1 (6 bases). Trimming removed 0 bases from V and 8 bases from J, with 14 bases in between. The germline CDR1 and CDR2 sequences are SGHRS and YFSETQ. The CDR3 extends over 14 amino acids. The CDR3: CASSLEAGVSGYTF. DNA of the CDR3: TGCGCCAGCAGCTTGGAGGCAGGGGTGAGCGGCTACACCTTC.

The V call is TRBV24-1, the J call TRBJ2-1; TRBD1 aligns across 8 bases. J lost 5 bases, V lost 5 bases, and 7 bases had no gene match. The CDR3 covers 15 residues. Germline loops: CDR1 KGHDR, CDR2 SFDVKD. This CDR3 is CATSGHGQGNNEQFF. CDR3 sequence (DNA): TGTGCCACCAGTGGCCACGGACAGGGTAACAATGAGCAGTTCTTC.

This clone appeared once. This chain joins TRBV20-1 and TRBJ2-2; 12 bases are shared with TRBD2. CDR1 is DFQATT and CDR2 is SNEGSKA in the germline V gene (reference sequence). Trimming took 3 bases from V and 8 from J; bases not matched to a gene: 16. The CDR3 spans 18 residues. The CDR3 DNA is TGCAGTGCTAGTTCGGGACTAGCGGGCTCAGGGGGCACTGGGGAGCTGTTTTTT. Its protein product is CSASSGLAGSGGTGELFF.

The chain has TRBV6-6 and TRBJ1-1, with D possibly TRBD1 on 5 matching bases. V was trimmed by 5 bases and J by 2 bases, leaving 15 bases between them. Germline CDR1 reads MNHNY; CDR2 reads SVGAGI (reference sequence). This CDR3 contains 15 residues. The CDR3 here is CASSNTDMLNTEAFF. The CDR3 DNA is TGTGCCAGCAGTAACACGGACATGCTTAACACTGAAGCTTTCTTT.

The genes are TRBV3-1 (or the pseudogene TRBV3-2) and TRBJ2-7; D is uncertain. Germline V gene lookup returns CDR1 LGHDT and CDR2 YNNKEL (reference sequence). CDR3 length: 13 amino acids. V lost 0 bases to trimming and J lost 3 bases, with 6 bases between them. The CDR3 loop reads CASSQDLNYEQYF. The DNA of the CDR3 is TGTGCCAGCAGCCAAGATCTTAACTACGAGCAGTACTTC.

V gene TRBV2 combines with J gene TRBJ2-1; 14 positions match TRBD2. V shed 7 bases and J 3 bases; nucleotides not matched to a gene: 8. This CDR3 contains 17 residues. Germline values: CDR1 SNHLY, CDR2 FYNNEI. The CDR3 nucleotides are TGTGCCAGCAAGGAGACTAGCGGGAGGGTGGGCTACAATGAGCAGTTCTTC. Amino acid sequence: CASKETSGRVGYNEQFF. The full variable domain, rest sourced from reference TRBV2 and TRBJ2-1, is EPEVTQTPSHQVTQMGQEVILRCVPISNHLYFYWYRQILGQKVEFLVSFYNNEISEKSEIFDDQFSVERPDGSNFTLKIRSTKLEDSAMYFCASKETSGRVGYNEQFFGPGTRLTVL.

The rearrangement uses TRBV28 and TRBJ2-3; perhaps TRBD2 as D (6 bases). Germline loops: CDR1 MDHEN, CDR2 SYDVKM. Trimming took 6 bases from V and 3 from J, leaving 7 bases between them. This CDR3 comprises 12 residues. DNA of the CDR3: TGTGCCAGCAGGGAGGGGACAGATACGCAGTATTTT. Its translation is CASREGTDTQYF.

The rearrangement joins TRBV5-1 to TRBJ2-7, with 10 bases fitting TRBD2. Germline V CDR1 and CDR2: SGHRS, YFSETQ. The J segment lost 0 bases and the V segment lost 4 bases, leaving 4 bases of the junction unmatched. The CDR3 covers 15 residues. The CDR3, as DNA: TGCGCCAGCAGCCCGGGACTAGCGAGCTCCTACGAGCAGTACTTC. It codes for CASSPGLASSYEQYF.

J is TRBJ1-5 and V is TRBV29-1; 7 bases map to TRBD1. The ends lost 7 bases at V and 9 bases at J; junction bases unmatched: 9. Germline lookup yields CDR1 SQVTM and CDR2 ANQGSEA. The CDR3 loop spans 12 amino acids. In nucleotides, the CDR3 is TGCAGCGGAGGACAGGTGGCAGGGCCCCAGCATTTT. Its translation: CSGGQVAGPQHF.

The CDR3 DNA is TGTGCCAGCAGCTCTAGACAGGGGAGCTCCTATAATTCACCCCTCCACTTT. Encoded protein: CASSSRQGSSYNSPLHF. The V and J genes are TRBV27 and TRBJ1-6, with TRBD1 matching over 8 bases. With V trimmed by 6 bases and J by 0 bases, 7 bases remained unmatched. Germline V gives CDR1 MNHEY, CDR2 SMNVEV (reference sequence). The length of the CDR3 is 17 residues.

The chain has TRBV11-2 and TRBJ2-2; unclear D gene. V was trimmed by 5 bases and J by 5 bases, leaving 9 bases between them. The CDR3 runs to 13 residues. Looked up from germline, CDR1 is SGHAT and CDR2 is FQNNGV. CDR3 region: CASSQMSTGELFF. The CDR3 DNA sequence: TGTGCCAGCAGCCAGATGTCGACCGGGGAGCTGTTTTTT.

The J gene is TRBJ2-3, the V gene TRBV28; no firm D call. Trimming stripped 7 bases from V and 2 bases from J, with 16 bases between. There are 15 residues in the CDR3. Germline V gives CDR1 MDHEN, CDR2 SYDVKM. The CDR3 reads CASNYYLDVTDTQYF. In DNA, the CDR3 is TGTGCCAGCAATTACTATCTTGATGTCACAGATACGCAGTATTTT. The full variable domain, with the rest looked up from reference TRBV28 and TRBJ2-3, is DVKVTQSSRYLVKRTGEKVFLECVQDMDHENMFWYRQDPGLGLRLIYFSYDVKMKEKGDIPEGYSVSREKKERFSLILESASTNQTSMYLCASNYYLDVTDTQYFGPGTRLTVL.

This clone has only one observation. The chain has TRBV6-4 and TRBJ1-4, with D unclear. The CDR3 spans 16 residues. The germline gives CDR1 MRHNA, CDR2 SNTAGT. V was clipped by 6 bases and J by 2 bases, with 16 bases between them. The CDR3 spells CASSAKHRETNEKLFF. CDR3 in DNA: TGTGCCAGCAGCGCAAAACATAGGGAGACTAATGAAAAACTGTTTTTT.

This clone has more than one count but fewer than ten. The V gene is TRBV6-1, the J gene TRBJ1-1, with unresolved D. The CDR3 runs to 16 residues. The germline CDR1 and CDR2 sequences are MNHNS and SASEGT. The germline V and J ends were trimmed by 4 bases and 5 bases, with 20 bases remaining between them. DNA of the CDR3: TGTGCCAGCAGTGTAGAGGCAGCCTTTTTGAGGACTGAAGCTTTCTTT. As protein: CASSVEAAFLRTEAFF.

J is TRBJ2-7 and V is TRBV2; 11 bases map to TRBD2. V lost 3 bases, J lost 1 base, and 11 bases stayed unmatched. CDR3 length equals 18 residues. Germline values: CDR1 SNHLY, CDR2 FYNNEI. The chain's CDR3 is CASSDRGRRTSGSYEQYF. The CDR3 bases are TGTGCCAGCAGTGATCGGGGGCGAAGGACTAGCGGGTCCTACGAGCAGTACTTC. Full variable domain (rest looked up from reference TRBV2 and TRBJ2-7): EPEVTQTPSHQVTQMGQEVILRCVPISNHLYFYWYRQILGQKVEFLVSFYNNEISEKSEIFDDQFSVERPDGSNFTLKIRSTKLEDSAMYFCASSDRGRRTSGSYEQYFGPGTRLTVT.

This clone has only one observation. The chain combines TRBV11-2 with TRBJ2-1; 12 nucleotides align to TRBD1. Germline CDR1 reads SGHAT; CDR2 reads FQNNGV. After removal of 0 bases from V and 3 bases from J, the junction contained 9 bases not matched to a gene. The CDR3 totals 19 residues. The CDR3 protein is CASSLDLYGDRGLYNEQFF. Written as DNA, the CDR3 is TGTGCCAGCAGCTTAGATCTCTATGGGGACAGGGGGCTCTACAATGAGCAGTTCTTC.

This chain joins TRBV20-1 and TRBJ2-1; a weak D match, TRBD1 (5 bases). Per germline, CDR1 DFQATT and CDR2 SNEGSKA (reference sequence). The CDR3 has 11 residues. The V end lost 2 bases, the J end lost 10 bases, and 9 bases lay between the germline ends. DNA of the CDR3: TGCAGTGCTAGAAAGACAGCAGAGCAGTTCTTC. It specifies CSARKTAEQFF.